These 7 T cell receptor beta chains were all obtained from the same sample, sequenced in a study of cytomegalovirus exposure and HLA in healthy donors. PCR used 60 Vbeta primers and 13 Jbeta primers. Method: immunoSEQ multiplex PCR; TCRdb's copy keeps in-frame clones and lacks some. The sample holds fewer than 110,000 clones, around 83% seen once. Sequencing used PBMCs. The receptors were sampled from a man aged 25 to 40 in good health and CMV-seronegative.

A single count supports this clone. CDR3 sequence: CSVEGTGAMNTGELFF. The DNA of the CDR3 is TGCAGCGTTGAAGGGACAGGGGCTATGAACACCGGGGAGCTGTTTTTT. V usage is TRBV29-1 and J usage is TRBJ2-2, with 9 positions matching TRBD1. With V trimmed by 1 base and J by 1 base, 4 bases remained unmatched. The length of the CDR3 is 16 residues. Per germline, CDR1 SQVTM and CDR2 ANQGSEA.

This chain joins TRBV4-3 and TRBJ2-6, with D unclear. Trimming removed 2 bases at V and 1 base at J, with 6 bases between. This CDR3 is built from 15 residues. The germline CDR1 and CDR2 sequences are LGHNA and YSLEER. The CDR3 protein is CASSQSGSGANVLTF. The CDR3 DNA sequence: TGCGCCAGCAGCCAATCAGGTTCTGGGGCCAACGTCCTGACTTTC.

This clone showed up just once. The V and J genes are TRBV7-9 and TRBJ2-7, with D perhaps matching TRBD1 (6 bases). Trimming stripped 2 bases from V and 6 bases from J, with 17 bases between. The length of the CDR3 is 15 residues. Germline V gene data show CDR1 as SEHNR and CDR2 as FQNEAQ (reference sequence). CDR3 in amino acids: CASSLQGARTVEQYF. The CDR3 DNA reads as TGTGCCAGCAGCTTACAGGGCGCTCGGACAGTCGAGCAGTACTTC.

The gene calls are TRBV11-1 and TRBJ2-5; TRBD2 aligns across 15 bases. Germline CDR1 reads SGHAT; CDR2 reads FQDESV (reference sequence). The CDR3 sequence is 16 residues long. V dropped 6 bases and J dropped 1; count of bases not matched to a gene: 3. CDR3 DNA sequence: TGTGCCAGCAGTTGGACTAGCGGGGGGGTCCAAGAGACCCAGTACTTC. This gives the protein CASSWTSGGVQETQYF. The complete variable domain, with remaining parts taken from reference TRBV11-1 and TRBJ2-5, reads EAEVAQSPRYKITEKSQAVAFWCDPISGHATLYWYRQILGQGPELLVQFQDESVVDDSQLPKDRFSAERLKGVDSTLKIQPAELGDSAMYLCASSWTSGGVQETQYFGPGTRLLVL.

This rearrangement joins TRBV27 to TRBJ2-2; 9 bases map to TRBD1. The germline CDR1 and CDR2 sequences are MNHEY and SMNVEV (reference sequence). Trimming cost V 5 bases and J 4 bases; bases outside gene matches: 2. This CDR3 is 14 amino acids long. Here the CDR3 DNA reads TGTGCCAGCAGTACGACAGGGGGCACCGGGGAGCTGTTTTTT. Protein sequence: CASSTTGGTGELFF.

V usage is TRBV30 and J usage is TRBJ1-3, with a weak D call TRBD1 (6 bases). The CDR3 is 13 amino acids. The germline gives CDR1 GTSNPN, CDR2 SVGIG (reference sequence). Trimming cost V 0 bases and J 3 bases, with 6 bases left between them. As DNA, the CDR3 is TGTGCCTGGAGTGTAGGGGGTGGAAACACCATATATTTT. Protein: CAWSVGGGNTIYF.

As concerns this clone: Different DNA sequences within this sample yield the same CDR3. The chain combines TRBV7-7 with TRBJ2-5, with a weak D call TRBD1 (6 bases). Between the trimmed V and J ends, which lost 2 bases and 1 base, there was a span of 8 bases. CDR3 length: 14 residues. CDR1 is SSHAT and CDR2 is FNYEAQ in the germline V gene (reference sequence). In DNA, the CDR3 is TGTGCCAGCAGCTTACAGGGGCGCCAAGAGACCCAGTACTTC. It encodes CASSLQGRQETQYF.